This T cell receptor (beta chain) came from a study of blood T cells in healthy people across ages. General study results and limits: TCR beta diversity, measured per million T cells, fell in a roughly linear way with age.

A second PCR, run for about 7 to 11 cycles, used a sample-barcoded 5' primer plus a J-beta primer mix. TCRdb processed the 5' RACE reads anew with MiXCR; each CDR3 protein has one entry. The sample includes about 1 million distinct CDR3 sequences, 20% to 25% of them seen just once. Germline-derived CDR1 and CDR2 are LGHDT and YNNKEL (reference sequence). The CDR3 sequence is 16 residues long. Trimming stripped 0 bases from V and 7 bases from J, with 15 bases between. This clonotype was counted between two and nine times. No antigen is known for it. These same records also appear under a second study, on T cells of mothers and their children. That source reports: Samples were obtained from a few healthy Caucasian mothers and their six children. Detection of persistent microchimeric T cell clones did not occur.

The receptor's source is a girl aged 2-10 years in good health. The V and J genes are TRBV3-1 and TRBJ1-4; D remains unclear. Sequenced sample: blood. The CDR3 nucleotides are TGTGCCAGCAGCCAAGATCGGGTGGCCCTGGGTGAAAAACTGTTTTTT. Protein: CASSQDRVALGEKLFF.